These 9 T cell receptor beta chains came from one sample sequenced in a study of human T cells and chemical hapten exposure. MiXCR, run by TCRdb on the RACE reads, gives a single entry per CDR3 protein. The sample records approximately 370,000 distinct CDR3 sequences, around 5.5% being singletons. The time point was: pre-sensitization, week 0. As to treatment: therapeutic diphenylcyclopropenone sensitization with weekly scalp DPC. Sequences were derived from whole blood, sampled in connection with sensitization to the hapten diphenylcyclopropenone (DPC). The receptors derive from a woman aged 18 to 35 with alopecia areata. Some clones in this sample may be carry-over from other donors' samples.

This clonotype was counted only a few times. This CDR3 reads CASSLVGGATNEKLFF. CDR3 nucleotides: TGTGCCAGCAGCTTAGTGGGGGGCGCAACTAATGAAAAACTGTTTTTT. The chain links TRBV7-6 to TRBJ1-4, with D tentatively TRBD1 (6 bases). The germline V gene encodes CDR1 SGHVS and CDR2 FNYEAQ. The V end was cut by 1 base, the J end by 0 bases, with 9 bases between. The CDR3 loop spans 16 amino acids.

This clonotype was found a few times. The gene calls are TRBV7-2 and TRBJ2-7; no firm D call. CDR3 length: 17 residues. Per germline, CDR1 SGHTA and CDR2 FQGNSA. V shed 5 bases and J shed 1 base, with 21 bases lying between them. The chain's CDR3 is CASSVTGNLIDSYEQYF. The CDR3 DNA sequence: TGTGCCAGCAGCGTCACCGGAAACCTTATCGATTCCTACGAGCAGTACTTC.

This clonotype was counted between two and nine times. The V and J genes are TRBV7-2 and TRBJ1-1; D remains ambiguous. The CDR3 is made up of 16 amino acids. The V end lost 5 bases, the J end lost 3 bases, and 19 bases lay between the germline ends. Germline values: CDR1 SGHTA, CDR2 FQGNSA. The CDR3 region is CASSIVDTPVDTEAFF. The CDR3 nucleotides are TGTGCCAGCAGCATCGTTGACACCCCAGTCGACACTGAAGCTTTCTTT.

The CDR3 here is CSASIDSRANTEAFF. The CDR3 DNA follows: TGCAGTGCTAGCATCGACAGTAGGGCGAACACTGAAGCTTTCTTT. This sequence joins TRBV20-1 and TRBJ1-1; tentative D call: TRBD1 (5 bases). CDR3 length: 15 residues. Germline CDR1 reads DFQATT; CDR2 reads SNEGSKA (reference sequence). The V gene lost 3 bases and the J gene lost 1 base, with 15 bases spanning the gap.

This clonotype came up many times. The chain combines TRBV6-5 with TRBJ2-7; TRBD1 is a possible D gene (6 bases). There are 15 residues in the CDR3. The V and J ends lost 0 bases and 5 bases respectively, with 14 bases between them. The germline CDR1 and CDR2 sequences are MNHEY and SVGAGI. As DNA, the CDR3 is TGTGCCAGCAGTTACTCGATTTTAGCAGGGGACGAGCAGTACTTC. It translates to CASSYSILAGDEQYF.

Only a few counts were recorded for this clonotype. This chain links TRBV4-2 with TRBJ2-7, with 9 bases matching TRBD2. This CDR3 has 17 amino acids. Germline assignment: CDR1 LGHNA and CDR2 YNFKEQ. The V gene end was trimmed by 0 bases and the J gene end by 4 bases; junction bases not matched to a gene: 10. The CDR3 DNA reads TGTGCCAGCAGCCAAGAAGGCGGGGGGGCGGTTGTATACGAGCAGTACTTC. This translates into CASSQEGGGAVVYEQYF.

This chain joins TRBV6-2 or TRBV6-3 and TRBJ2-2; D might be TRBD2 (5 bases). CDR3 size: 10 residues. Germline V CDR1 and CDR2: MNHEY, SVGEGT. Trimming took off 6 bases at V and 13 bases at J, with 9 bases between the two ends. DNA for the CDR3: TGTGCCAGCAGCTGGACTCGGCTGTTTTTT. Translation gives CASSWTRLFF.

The chain links TRBV6-2 or TRBV6-3 to TRBJ2-5; D is undetermined. CDR3 length: 13 residues. V dropped 4 bases and J dropped 2 bases, with 8 bases sitting between them. Germline lookup yields CDR1 MNHEY and CDR2 SVGEGT. As DNA, the CDR3 is TGTGCCAGCAGTTTCGACTTACAAGAGACCCAGTACTTC. Translating it yields CASSFDLQETQYF.

The chain employs TRBV10-3 and TRBJ2-3, with D unclear. Germline loops: CDR1 ENHRY, CDR2 SYGVKD. V was shortened by 5 bases and J by 6 bases, with 18 bases between the two germline ends. This CDR3 is built from 15 residues. CDR3 sequence: CAISKSSKSGDTQYF. The CDR3 nucleotides are TGTGCCATCAGTAAATCAAGCAAATCAGGTGATACGCAGTATTTT.